The 15 T cell receptor beta chains below were found in one sample sequenced in a study of T cell responses to AZD1222 COVID-19 vaccine. Libraries were prepared by immunoSEQ multiplex PCR; TCRdb keeps only in-frame clonotypes and omits some of them. The sample lists 100,000 to 150,000 clones; around 83% were seen once. This specimen was peripheral blood, taken 28 days after the second AZD1222 dose. All receptors derive from an adult who received the AZD1222 COVID-19 vaccine.

The chain recombines TRBV2 with TRBJ2-5; TRBD2 agrees at 9 bases. Germline CDR1 and CDR2: SNHLY and FYNNEI. The CDR3 length is 13 residues. The trim removed 7 bases at V and 4 bases at J, leaving 4 bases unmatched. CDR3 residues: CASNLLAGETQYF. The CDR3, as DNA: TGTGCCAGCAACCTACTAGCGGGAGAGACCCAGTACTTC. The full variable domain, completed using reference TRBV2 and TRBJ2-5, is EPEVTQTPSHQVTQMGQEVILRCVPISNHLYFYWYRQILGQKVEFLVSFYNNEISEKSEIFDDQFSVERPDGSNFTLKIRSTKLEDSAMYFCASNLLAGETQYFGPGTRLLVL.

The chain recombines TRBV4-1 with TRBJ1-1; D call uncertain. The CDR3 runs 13 residues. Trimming stripped 1 base from V and 8 bases from J, with 11 bases between. CDR1 is MGHRA and CDR2 is YSYEKL in the germline V gene. CDR3: CASSQGQPTEAFF. The CDR3 nucleotides read TGCGCCAGCAGCCAAGGGCAGCCAACAGAAGCTTTCTTT.

This clone was counted between two and nine times. This CDR3 reads CASSTTGREPQHF. The CDR3 bases are TGCGCCAGCAGCACGACAGGGAGGGAGCCCCAGCATTTT. This rearrangement joins TRBV5-1 to TRBJ1-5; the match to TRBD1 covers 7 bases. In germline, CDR1 is SGHRS, CDR2 YFSETQ. There are 13 residues in the CDR3. With 4 bases clipped from V and 8 bases from J, the junction kept 6 bases outside the gene matches.

This chain joins TRBV19 and TRBJ1-2; D is unclear. Germline lookup yields CDR1 LNHDA and CDR2 SQIVND (reference sequence). The CDR3 is 17 residues long. Deletions cut 4 bases from V and 6 bases from J, with 24 bases between. The CDR3 region is CASSTRTSIGSPDGYTF. The CDR3, as DNA: TGTGCCAGTAGTACCCGCACCTCTATTGGTTCCCCTGATGGCTACACCTTC.

This clone was seen repeatedly, ten times or more. The chain carries TRBV5-6 and TRBJ1-2; D might be TRBD1 (5 bases). The CDR3 runs to 12 residues. V shed 4 bases and J shed 5 bases, with 9 bases lying between them. Germline V gene data show CDR1 as SGHDT and CDR2 as YYEEEE. The CDR3, as DNA: TGTGCCAGCAGCCGAGGGGATTATGGCTACACCTTC. Translating it yields CASSRGDYGYTF.

The CDR3 loop is CASSAQGGSNYGYTF. CDR3 coding DNA: TGCGCCAGCAGCGCACAGGGGGGGTCAAACTATGGCTACACCTTC. The J gene is TRBJ1-2, the V gene TRBV5-1; 8 bases are a match to TRBD1. CDR1 is SGHRS, CDR2 YFSETQ, per germline. The V and J ends lost 4 bases and 2 bases, in that order; junction bases with no gene match: 7. This CDR3 is 15 amino acids long.

The rearrangement uses TRBV28 and TRBJ2-7, with TRBD2 matching over 12 bases. Germline CDR1 MDHEN, CDR2 SYDVKM. With V trimmed by 7 bases and J by 6 bases, 10 bases remained unmatched. The CDR3 has 15 residues. The CDR3 reads CASKETSGSVSEQYF. For the CDR3, the DNA is TGTGCCAGCAAAGAGACTAGCGGGAGCGTCAGCGAGCAGTACTTC.

The chain is built from TRBV13 and TRBJ2-5, with no clear D. The length of the CDR3 is 15 residues. Germline V gene lookup returns CDR1 PRHDT and CDR2 FYEKMQ (reference sequence). V lost 6 bases and J lost 0, with 14 bases in between. The CDR3 DNA is TGTGCCAGCAGGAAAGGACGCCAGAACCAAGAGACCCAGTACTTC. Translated: CASRKGRQNQETQYF.

This clone was seen a single time. This chain links TRBV6-5 with TRBJ1-1, with 12 nucleotides matching TRBD1. V gave up 10 bases and J gave up 1 base; unmatched junction bases: 4. Germline V gene sequence: CDR1 MNHEY, CDR2 SVGAGI. CDR3 length equals 14 residues. The CDR3 nucleotides read TGTGCCATCGGGGACAGGGGGCGGAACACTGAAGCTTTCTTT. Its translation is CAIGDRGRNTEAFF.

V and J are TRBV4-3 and TRBJ1-4; no clear D gene. This CDR3 is 17 amino acids long. Trimming removed 1 base at V and 1 base at J, with 13 bases between. Looked up from germline, CDR1 is LGHNA and CDR2 is YSLEER. The CDR3 nucleotides read TGCGCCAGCAGCCAAGTTGGCGGGAGTGGAACTAATGAAAAACTGTTTTTT. This encodes CASSQVGGSGTNEKLFF.

This rearrangement joins TRBV2 to TRBJ1-1; D is undetermined. Trimming removed 7 bases from V and 5 bases from J, with 2 bases in between. The CDR3 has 9 amino acids. Germline-derived CDR1 and CDR2 are SNHLY and FYNNEI. The CDR3 protein is CASITEAFF. CDR3 coding DNA: TGTGCCAGCATTACTGAAGCTTTCTTT.

This clone was counted a few times. The V gene is TRBV6-4, the J gene TRBJ2-3; TRBD2 matches 10 bases. CDR3 length equals 15 residues. V shed 3 bases, J shed 4 bases, and the junction held 4 bases outside the gene matches. Germline V CDR1 and CDR2: MRHNA, SNTAGT. In DNA, the CDR3 is TGTGCCAGCAGTGATCGAGCGGGAGGGCCAGATACGCAGTATTTT. Protein sequence: CASSDRAGGPDTQYF.

This clone was seen a few times. The chain combines TRBV10-1 with TRBJ2-1, with D possibly called TRBD1 or TRBD2 (5 bases each). V lost 4 bases and J 7 bases, leaving 14 bases between the germline ends. The germline CDR1 and CDR2 sequences are WNHNN and SYGVQD (reference sequence). This CDR3 spans 14 amino acids. CDR3 DNA sequence: TGCGCCAGCAGTGTATCCGGGACCCAAAATGAGCAGTTCTTC. Translated: CASSVSGTQNEQFF.

The V gene is TRBV6-2 or TRBV6-3, the J gene TRBJ2-5, with 10 bases that match TRBD1. The germline CDR1 and CDR2 sequences are MNHEY and SVGEGT. V lost 5 bases and J lost 4; bases outside the gene matches: 7. The CDR3 totals 15 residues. The CDR3: CASSQTGGFRETQYF. The CDR3 DNA is TGTGCCAGCAGTCAGACAGGGGGCTTCAGAGAGACCCAGTACTTC.

This clone was seen a handful of times. The V and J genes are TRBV10-3 and TRBJ2-7; 13 bases map to TRBD2. Germline CDR1 is ENHRY and CDR2 is SYGVKD. V shed 5 bases and J 7 bases; nucleotides not matched to a gene: 8. The CDR3 has 15 residues. The CDR3 coding sequence is TGTGCCATCAGTTGGAGTGGGACTAGCGGGGCAGAGCAGTACTTC. It yields the protein CAISWSGTSGAEQYF.